This T cell receptor (beta chain) is drawn from a study of blood T cell repertoires in COVID-19. Germline V gene data show CDR1 as MNHNS and CDR2 as SASEGT. This CDR3 is built from 19 residues. Trimming took off 4 bases at V and 0 bases at J, with 19 bases between the two ends. Clones were read by immunoSEQ multiplex PCR, and TCRdb kept only the in-frame ones, dropping some. The data show approximately 70,000 clones, roughly 84% seen once. This clonotype was obtained from a man at least 80 years old with active or convalescent COVID-19. The chain employs TRBV6-1 and TRBJ2-6, with TRBD1 as a possible D gene (6 bases). The sequenced sample was peripheral blood. The CDR3 region has the DNA TGTGCCAGCAGTGTCTCTTATGGGGGACACTCCTCTGGGGCCAACGTCCTGACTTTC. It codes for CASSVSYGGHSSGANVLTF.